This TCR beta chain stems from a study of cytomegalovirus exposure and HLA in healthy donors. Vbeta (60) and Jbeta (13) primers were used in the PCR. Using immunoSEQ multiplex PCR, the repertoire was profiled, and TCRdb retains in-frame clones only, with some absent. This sample carries around 130,000 clones, approximately 82% of them seen once, and the ten largest clones take less than 3%. This clone showed up just once. CDR3 size: 15 residues. With 1 base clipped from V and 4 bases from J, the junction kept 4 bases outside the gene matches. Per germline, CDR1 SEHNR and CDR2 FQNEAQ (reference sequence).

The rearrangement joins TRBV7-9 to TRBJ1-2; TRBD1 agrees at 9 bases. Sequencing was performed on PBMCs. This clonotype originated in a man aged 45-65 years in good health and CMV-seronegative. This CDR3 reads CASSLDWGQGYGYTF. The CDR3 DNA follows: TGTGCCAGCAGCTTAGATTGGGGACAGGGCTATGGCTACACCTTC.